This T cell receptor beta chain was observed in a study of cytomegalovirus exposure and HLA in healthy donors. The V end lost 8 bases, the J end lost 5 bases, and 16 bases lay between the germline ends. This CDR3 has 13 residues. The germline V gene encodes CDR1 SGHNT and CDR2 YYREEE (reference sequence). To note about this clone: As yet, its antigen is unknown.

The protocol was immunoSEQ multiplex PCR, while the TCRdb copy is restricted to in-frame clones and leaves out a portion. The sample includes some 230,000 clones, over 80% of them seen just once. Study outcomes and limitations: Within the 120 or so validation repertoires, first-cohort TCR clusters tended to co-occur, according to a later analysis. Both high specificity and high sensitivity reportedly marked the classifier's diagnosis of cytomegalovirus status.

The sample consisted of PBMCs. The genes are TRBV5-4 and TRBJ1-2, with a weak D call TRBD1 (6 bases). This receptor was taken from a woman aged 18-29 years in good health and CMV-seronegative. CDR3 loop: CASSRGQKYGYTF. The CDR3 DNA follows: TGTGCCAGTTCCCGTGGACAGAAATATGGCTACACCTTC.